The rows below give T cell receptor beta chains drawn from one sample of a study of T cell clones after liver transplantation. The table came from immunoSEQ multiplex PCR; TCRdb's copy has only in-frame clones and leaves some out. The sample records 50,000 to 60,000 clones, 60% to 80% being singletons. Source: CD4+ T cells from blood, taken at the 22-month timepoint. These receptors were taken from a human patient who received a liver transplant. Some of these T cells may belong to the graft donor. Both conserved end residues are part of each CDR3. The order of the fields is CDR3 protein, CDR3 DNA, clone size, D gene, J gene, V gene. The D gene is left open where the match is weak. A clone size is listed for some rows: how often the clone was seen (once, few, many), or a class if it is expanded.

CDR3: CASSRPGLLIYEQYF; DNA: TGTGCCAGCAGTCGCCCGGGACTCCTGATCTACGAGCAGTACTTC; size: once; D: .; J: TRBJ2-7; V: TRBV6-5
CDR3: CASSAGVGADTQYF; DNA: TGTGCCAGCAGCGCGGGGGTAGGGGCAGATACGCAGTATTTT; size: once; D: TRBD2; J: TRBJ2-3; V: TRBV7-9
CDR3: CASSLDGGAGTAQYF; DNA: TGTGCCAGCAGCTTAGATGGGGGGGCAGGGACCGCGCAGTATTTT; size: .; D: .; J: TRBJ2-3; V: TRBV13
CDR3: CASSLNGGPSYEQYF; DNA: TGTGCCAGCAGCTTAAACGGGGGGCCCTCCTACGAGCAGTACTTC; size: .; D: .; J: TRBJ2-7; V: TRBV13
CDR3: CASSLVGGEHGYTF; DNA: TGCGCCAGCAGCTTGGTGGGAGGGGAACATGGCTACACCTTC; size: .; D: .; J: TRBJ1-2; V: TRBV5-1
CDR3: CATSRDRDLRELFF; DNA: TGTGCCACCAGCAGAGACAGGGACCTCCGGGAGCTGTTTTTT; size: many; D: .; J: TRBJ2-2; V: TRBV15
CDR3: CASSLARSGITDTQYF; DNA: TGTGCCAGCAGCTTAGCGCGGAGCGGTATCACAGATACGCAGTATTTT; size: .; D: .; J: TRBJ2-3; V: TRBV7-8
CDR3: CASSFTGESGNTIYF; DNA: TGTGCCAGCAGCTTTACAGGGGAGTCTGGAAACACCATATATTTT; size: .; D: TRBD1; J: TRBJ1-3; V: TRBV9
CDR3: CASSEFSPGVGSPLHF; DNA: TGCGCCAGCAGTGAATTTAGTCCAGGGGTTGGTTCACCCCTCCACTTT; size: many; D: .; J: TRBJ1-6; V: TRBV10-2
CDR3: CASSSVRAGGYTF; DNA: TGCGCCAGCAGCTCGGTCCGGGCAGGGGGCTACACCTTC; size: .; D: .; J: TRBJ1-2; V: TRBV5-1
CDR3: CASSPGLGMDEQYF; DNA: TGCGCCAGCAGCCCCGGACTTGGGATGGACGAGCAGTACTTC; size: .; D: .; J: TRBJ2-7; V: TRBV5-1
CDR3: CASSLDSFTYNEQFF; DNA: TGTGCCAGCAGCTTGGACTCCTTCACCTACAATGAGCAGTTCTTC; size: .; D: .; J: TRBJ2-1; V: TRBV5-4
CDR3: CASSLGQRSTDTQYF; DNA: TGCGCCAGCAGCTTGGGCCAAAGGAGCACAGATACGCAGTATTTT; size: .; D: .; J: TRBJ2-3; V: TRBV5-1
CDR3: CASSVRGQGSDTQYF; DNA: TGTGCCAGCAGCGTAAGGGGACAGGGATCAGATACGCAGTATTTT; size: .; D: TRBD1; J: TRBJ2-3; V: TRBV7-3
CDR3: CASSVWRSSTDTQYF; DNA: TGTGCCAGCAGCGTATGGCGATCTAGCACAGATACGCAGTATTTT; size: .; D: .; J: TRBJ2-3; V: TRBV9
CDR3: CASSSGQKEHGYTF; DNA: TGTGCCAGCAGCTCCGGACAGAAGGAGCATGGCTACACCTTC; size: few; D: .; J: TRBJ1-2; V: TRBV7-2
CDR3: CASSLGTGVSPLHF; DNA: TGCGCCAGCAGCTTGGGGACAGGGGTTTCACCCCTCCACTTT; size: .; D: TRBD1; J: TRBJ1-6; V: TRBV5-1
CDR3: CASSKVVGRTSGNTIYF; DNA: TGTGCCAGCAGCAAAGTCGTAGGTAGGACCTCTGGAAACACCATATATTTT; size: .; D: .; J: TRBJ1-3; V: TRBV21-1
CDR3: CASSPPRGRETQYF; DNA: TGTGCCAGCAGCCCTCCGCGGGGGCGGGAGACCCAGTACTTC; size: .; D: .; J: TRBJ2-5; V: TRBV11-2
CDR3: CASSLDTDWTDTQYF; DNA: TGTGCCAGCAGCTTGGATACCGACTGGACAGATACGCAGTATTTT; size: few; D: .; J: TRBJ2-3; V: TRBV11-2
CDR3: CASSPGGQGGKGYTF; DNA: TGTGCCAGCAGTCCCGGGGGACAGGGCGGGAAGGGCTACACCTTC; size: .; D: TRBD1; J: TRBJ1-2; V: TRBV28
CDR3: CASSPQGNRDEQYF; DNA: TGCGCCAGCAGCCCACAGGGGAATCGGGACGAGCAGTACTTC; size: few; D: TRBD1; J: TRBJ2-7; V: TRBV4-1
CDR3: CASSQHHRADSGNTIYF; DNA: TGTGCCAGCAGCCAACATCACAGGGCCGACTCTGGAAACACCATATATTTT; size: .; D: .; J: TRBJ1-3; V: TRBV14
CDR3: CASSHRGGGDYNEQFF; DNA: TGTGCCAGCAGCCATCGGGGCGGGGGAGACTACAATGAGCAGTTCTTC; size: few; D: TRBD2; J: TRBJ2-1; V: TRBV11-3
CDR3: CASRATGADTGELFF; DNA: TGCGCCAGCAGGGCTACAGGGGCGGATACCGGGGAGCTGTTTTTT; size: .; D: TRBD1; J: TRBJ2-2; V: TRBV5-1
CDR3: CASQGSNSPLHF; DNA: TGTGCCAGCCAGGGGTCTAATTCACCCCTCCACTTT; size: .; D: .; J: TRBJ1-6; V: TRBV6-1
CDR3: CASSRQGTEAFF; DNA: TGTGCCAGCAGCAGACAGGGCACTGAAGCTTTCTTT; size: medium-sized; D: TRBD1; J: TRBJ1-1; V: TRBV6-5
CDR3: CASSLAGDRGRGNIQYF; DNA: TGTGCCAGCAGCTTAGCCGGGGACAGGGGGCGTGGAAACATTCAGTACTTC; size: .; D: TRBD1; J: TRBJ2-4; V: TRBV7-8
CDR3: CATSRDRQFPGNTIYF; DNA: TGTGCCACCAGCAGAGACAGACAGTTTCCTGGAAACACCATATATTTT; size: few; D: .; J: TRBJ1-3; V: TRBV15
CDR3: CASSLNGEKDTQYF; DNA: TGCGCCAGCAGCTTGAACGGGGAGAAGGATACGCAGTATTTT; size: .; D: .; J: TRBJ2-3; V: TRBV5-1
CDR3: CASSRGAADTQYF; DNA: TGCGCCAGCAGCCGTGGGGCGGCAGATACGCAGTATTTT; size: .; D: .; J: TRBJ2-3; V: TRBV5-1
CDR3: CASSPGTGISSTQYF; DNA: TGCGCCAGCAGCCCCGGGACAGGGATTTCAAGTACGCAGTATTTT; size: .; D: TRBD1; J: TRBJ2-3; V: TRBV5-1
CDR3: CASSDLGQNTEAFF; DNA: TGTGCCAGCAGTGACTTGGGACAGAACACTGAAGCTTTCTTT; size: few; D: .; J: TRBJ1-1; V: TRBV6-4
CDR3: CASSPPLQSDTQYF; DNA: TGTGCCAGCTCACCACCGTTACAGTCAGATACGCAGTATTTT; size: .; D: .; J: TRBJ2-3; V: TRBV18
CDR3: CASSEARQGSYEQYF; DNA: TGTGCCAGCAGTGAAGCACGACAGGGCTCCTACGAGCAGTACTTC; size: .; D: TRBD1; J: TRBJ2-7; V: TRBV6-1
CDR3: CAWSVSRGRLAGASAYNEQFF; DNA: TGTGCCTGGAGTGTAAGTCGGGGTCGTCTAGCGGGGGCCAGCGCCTACAATGAGCAGTTCTTC; size: .; D: TRBD2; J: TRBJ2-1; V: TRBV30
CDR3: CASTSGQGSTEAFF; DNA: TGTGCCAGCACCTCGGGGCAGGGCTCCACTGAAGCTTTCTTT; size: .; D: .; J: TRBJ1-1; V: TRBV28
CDR3: CASSYQGSWGKGELFF; DNA: TGTGCCAGCAGTTACCAAGGGAGTTGGGGAAAGGGGGAACTGTTTTTT; size: .; D: .; J: TRBJ1-4; V: TRBV6-5
CDR3: CASKGGTGDGYTF; DNA: TGTGCCAGCAAAGGCGGAACAGGGGATGGCTACACCTTC; size: once; D: TRBD1; J: TRBJ1-2; V: TRBV18
CDR3: CAWTGGTVTYEQYF; DNA: TGTGCCTGGACCGGTGGGACAGTAACCTACGAGCAGTACTTC; size: few; D: TRBD1; J: TRBJ2-7; V: TRBV30
CDR3: CASSASAYNEQFF; DNA: TGCGCCAGCAGTGCTAGCGCGTACAATGAGCAGTTCTTC; size: once; D: .; J: TRBJ2-1; V: TRBV10-2
CDR3: CASSPSGGSSYEQYF; DNA: TGTGCCAGCAGCCCATCGGGGGGGAGCTCCTACGAGCAGTACTTC; size: .; D: TRBD2; J: TRBJ2-7; V: TRBV7-3
CDR3: CASSPSPGIFVGYTF; DNA: TGTGCCAGTAGCCCGAGTCCCGGGATCTTCGTCGGCTACACCTTC; size: few; D: .; J: TRBJ1-2; V: TRBV19
CDR3: CASSLRGYDTGELFF; DNA: TGTGCCAGCAGTTTGCGGGGGTACGACACCGGGGAGCTGTTTTTT; size: .; D: TRBD2; J: TRBJ2-2; V: TRBV27
CDR3: CASSLVEGGFNEQFF; DNA: TGTGCCAGCAGCTTAGTAGAGGGGGGATTCAATGAGCAGTTCTTC; size: few; D: .; J: TRBJ2-1; V: TRBV11-2
CDR3: CASSLPSGEQYF; DNA: TGTGCCAGCAGTTTACCCTCGGGAGAGCAGTACTTC; size: .; D: .; J: TRBJ2-7; V: TRBV6-6